The TCR beta chain described here comes from a study of blood T cells in healthy people across ages. About this clonotype: Its specificity is unknown.

Germline V gene data show CDR1 as SGHTA and CDR2 as FQGTGA. The length of the CDR3 is 15 residues. V was clipped by 5 bases and J by 1 base; unmatched bases: 5. Study observations and caveats: A conclusive naive versus antigen-experienced comparison was prevented by the unsorted PBMCs. Age brought a roughly linear fall in TCR beta diversity measured per million T cells. There were more naive CD4+ cells and higher diversity in long-lived donors than in aged donors. Expanded clonotype shifts may have been confounded, as the donors had an unknown CMV status.

A J-beta primer mix and a sample-barcoded 5' primer were used in a second PCR of roughly 6 to 12 cycles. TCRdb itself ran the 5' RACE reads through MiXCR, one entry per CDR3 protein. The table has 700,000 to 950,000 distinct CDR3 sequences, roughly 45% seen once. This TCR derives from a woman in her fifties or sixties in good health. Sequenced: blood. The rearrangement uses TRBV7-3 and TRBJ2-1; 7 nucleotides line up with TRBD1. As DNA, the CDR3 is TGTGCCAGCAGCGCAACAGGGGCGTCCTACAATGAGCAGTTCTTC. Encoded protein: CASSATGASYNEQFF.